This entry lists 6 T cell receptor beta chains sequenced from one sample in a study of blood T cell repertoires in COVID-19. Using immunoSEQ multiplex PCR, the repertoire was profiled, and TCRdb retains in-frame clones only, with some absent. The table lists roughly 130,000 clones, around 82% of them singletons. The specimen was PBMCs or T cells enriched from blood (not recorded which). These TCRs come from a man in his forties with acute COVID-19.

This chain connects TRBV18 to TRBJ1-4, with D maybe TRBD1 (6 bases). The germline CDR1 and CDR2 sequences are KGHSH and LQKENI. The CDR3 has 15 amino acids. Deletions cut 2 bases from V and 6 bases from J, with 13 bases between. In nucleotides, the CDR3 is TGTGCCAGCTCACCAACCAGGGGCGGCGATGAAAAACTGTTTTTT. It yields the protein CASSPTRGGDEKLFF. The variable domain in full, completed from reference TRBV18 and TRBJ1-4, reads NAGVMQNPRHLVRRRGQEARLRCSPMKGHSHVYWYRQLPEEGLKFMVYLQKENIIDESGMPKERFSAEFPKEGPSILRIQQVVRGDSAAYFCASSPTRGGDEKLFFGSGTQLSVL.

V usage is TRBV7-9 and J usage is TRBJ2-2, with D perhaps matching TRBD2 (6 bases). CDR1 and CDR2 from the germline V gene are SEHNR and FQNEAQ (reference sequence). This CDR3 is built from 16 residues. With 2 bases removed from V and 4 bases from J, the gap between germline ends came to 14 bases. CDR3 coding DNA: TGTGCCAGCAGCTTAAGGCCGGGACTCACCACCGGGGAGCTGTTTTTT. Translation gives CASSLRPGLTTGELFF.

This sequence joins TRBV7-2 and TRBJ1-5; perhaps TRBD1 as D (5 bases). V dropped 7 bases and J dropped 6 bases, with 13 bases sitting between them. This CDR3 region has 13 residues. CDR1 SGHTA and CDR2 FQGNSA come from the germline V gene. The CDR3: CASTNGGVQPQHF. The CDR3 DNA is TGTGCCAGCACCAATGGGGGGGTTCAGCCCCAGCATTTT.

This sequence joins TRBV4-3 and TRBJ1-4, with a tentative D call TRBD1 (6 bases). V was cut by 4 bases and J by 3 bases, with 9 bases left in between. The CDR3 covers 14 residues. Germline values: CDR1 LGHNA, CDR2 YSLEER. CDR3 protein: CASSRDTANEKLFF. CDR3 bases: TGCGCCAGCAGCCGGGACACAGCTAATGAAAAACTGTTTTTT.

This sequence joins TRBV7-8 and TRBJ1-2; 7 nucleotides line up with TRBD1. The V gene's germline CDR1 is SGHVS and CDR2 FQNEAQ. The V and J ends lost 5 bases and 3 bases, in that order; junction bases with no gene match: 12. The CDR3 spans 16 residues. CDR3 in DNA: TGTGCCAGCAGCCCCTTTACCAGGGGGGACCACTATGGCTACACCTTC. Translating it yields CASSPFTRGDHYGYTF.

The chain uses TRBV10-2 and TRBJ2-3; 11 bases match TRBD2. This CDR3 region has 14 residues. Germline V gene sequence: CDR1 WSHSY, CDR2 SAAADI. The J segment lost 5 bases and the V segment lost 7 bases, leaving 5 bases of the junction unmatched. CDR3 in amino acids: CASTLAGGLDTQYF. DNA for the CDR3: TGCGCCAGCACCCTAGCGGGGGGCTTAGATACGCAGTATTTT.